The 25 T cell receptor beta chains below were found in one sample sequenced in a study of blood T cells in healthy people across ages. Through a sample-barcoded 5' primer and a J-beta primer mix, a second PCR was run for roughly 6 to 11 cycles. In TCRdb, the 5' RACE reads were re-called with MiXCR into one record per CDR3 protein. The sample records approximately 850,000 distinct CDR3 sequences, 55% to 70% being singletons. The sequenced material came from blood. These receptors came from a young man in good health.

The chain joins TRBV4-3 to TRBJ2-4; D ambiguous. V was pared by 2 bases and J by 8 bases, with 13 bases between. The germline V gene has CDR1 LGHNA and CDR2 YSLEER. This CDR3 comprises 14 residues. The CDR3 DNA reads TGCGCCAGCAGCCAAACCGACCAGGCATACATTCAGTACTTC. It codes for CASSQTDQAYIQYF.

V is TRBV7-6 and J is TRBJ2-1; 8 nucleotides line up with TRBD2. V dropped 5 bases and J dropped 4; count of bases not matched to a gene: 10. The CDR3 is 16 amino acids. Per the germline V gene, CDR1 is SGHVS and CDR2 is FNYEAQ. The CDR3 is CASSGAGLAGYNEQFF. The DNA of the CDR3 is TGTGCCAGCAGCGGCGCAGGTCTAGCGGGTTACAATGAGCAGTTCTTC. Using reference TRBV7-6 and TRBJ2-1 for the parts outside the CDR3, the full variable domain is GAGVSQSPRYKVTKRGQDVALRCDPISGHVSLYWYRQALGQGPEFLTYFNYEAQQDKSGLPNDRFSAERPEGSISTLTIQRTEQRDSAMYRCASSGAGLAGYNEQFFGPGTRLTVL.

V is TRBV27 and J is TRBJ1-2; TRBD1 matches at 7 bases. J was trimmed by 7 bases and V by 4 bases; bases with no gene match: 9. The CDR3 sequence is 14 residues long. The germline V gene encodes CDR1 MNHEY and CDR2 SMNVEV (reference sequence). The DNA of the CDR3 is TGTGCCAGCAGTTCCATGGACAGGAAAGGTGGCTACACCTTC. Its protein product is CASSSMDRKGGYTF.

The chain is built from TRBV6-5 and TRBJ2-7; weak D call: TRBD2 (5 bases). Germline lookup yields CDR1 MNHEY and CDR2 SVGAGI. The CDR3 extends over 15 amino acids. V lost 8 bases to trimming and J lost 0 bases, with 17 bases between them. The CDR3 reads CASADPGIGSYEQYF. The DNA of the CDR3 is TGTGCCAGCGCGGACCCGGGGATCGGCTCCTACGAGCAGTACTTC.

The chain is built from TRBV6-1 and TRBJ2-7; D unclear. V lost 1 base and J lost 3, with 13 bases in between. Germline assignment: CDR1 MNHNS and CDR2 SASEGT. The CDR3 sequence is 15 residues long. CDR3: CASSEGIDPFYEQYF. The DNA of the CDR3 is TGTGCCAGCAGTGAAGGGATCGACCCATTCTACGAGCAGTACTTC.

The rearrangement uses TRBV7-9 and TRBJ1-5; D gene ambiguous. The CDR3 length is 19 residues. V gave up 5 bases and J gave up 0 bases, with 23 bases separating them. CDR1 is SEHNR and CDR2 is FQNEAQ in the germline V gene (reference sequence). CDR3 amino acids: CASSPIPPSMIDSNQPQHF. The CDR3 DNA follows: TGTGCCAGCAGCCCTATCCCCCCTAGCATGATCGATAGCAATCAGCCCCAGCATTTT.

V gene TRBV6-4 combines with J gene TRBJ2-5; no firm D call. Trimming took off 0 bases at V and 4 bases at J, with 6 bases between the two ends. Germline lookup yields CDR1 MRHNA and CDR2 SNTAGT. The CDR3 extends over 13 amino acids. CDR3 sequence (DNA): TGTGCCAGCAGTGACTCGGTAGGAGAGACCCAGTACTTC. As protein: CASSDSVGETQYF.

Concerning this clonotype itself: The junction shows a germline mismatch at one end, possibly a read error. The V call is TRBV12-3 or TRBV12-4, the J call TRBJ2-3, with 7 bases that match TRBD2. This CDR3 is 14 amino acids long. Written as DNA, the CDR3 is TGTGCCAGCAGTTTCGGGGGGACCGCAGATATGCAGTATTTT. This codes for CASSFGGTADMQYF.

CDR3 in DNA: TGCAGCGTTGTCCGTAGTGGGATCGACAATGAGCAGTACTTC. Its translation: CSVVRSGIDNEQYF. The V call is TRBV29-1, the J call TRBJ2-1; D uncertain. The end of the DNA is better explained by TRBJ2-7, so the J call may be wrong. The CDR3 sequence is 14 residues long. In germline, CDR1 is SQVTM, CDR2 ANQGSEA.

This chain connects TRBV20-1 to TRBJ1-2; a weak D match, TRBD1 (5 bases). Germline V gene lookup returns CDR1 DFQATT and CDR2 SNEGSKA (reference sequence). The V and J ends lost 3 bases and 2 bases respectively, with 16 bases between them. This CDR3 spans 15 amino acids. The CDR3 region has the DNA TGCAGTGCTAGGTTGGAGGGGTTAAGGAACTATGGCTACACCTTC. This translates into CSARLEGLRNYGYTF.

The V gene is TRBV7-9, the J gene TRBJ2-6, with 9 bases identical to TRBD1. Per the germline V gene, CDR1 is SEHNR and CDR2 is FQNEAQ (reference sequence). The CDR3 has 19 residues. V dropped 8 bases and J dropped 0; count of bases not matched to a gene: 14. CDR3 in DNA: TGTGCCAGCTCCTCCGAGTGGGGACAGGGCCTCTCTGGGGCCAACGTCCTGACTTTC. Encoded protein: CASSSEWGQGLSGANVLTF.

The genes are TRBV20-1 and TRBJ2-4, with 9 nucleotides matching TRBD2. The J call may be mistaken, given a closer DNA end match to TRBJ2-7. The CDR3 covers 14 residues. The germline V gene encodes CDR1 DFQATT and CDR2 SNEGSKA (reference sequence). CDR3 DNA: TGCAGTGCTAGAGAGGTAGCGGGAGTTTACGAGCAGTACTTC. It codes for CSAREVAGVYEQYF.

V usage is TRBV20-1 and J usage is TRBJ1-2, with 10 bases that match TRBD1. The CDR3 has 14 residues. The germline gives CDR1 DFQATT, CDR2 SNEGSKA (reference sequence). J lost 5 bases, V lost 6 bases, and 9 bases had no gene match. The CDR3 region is CSAEDRDRGYGYTF. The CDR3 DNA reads TGCAGTGCGGAAGATCGGGACAGGGGATATGGCTACACCTTC.

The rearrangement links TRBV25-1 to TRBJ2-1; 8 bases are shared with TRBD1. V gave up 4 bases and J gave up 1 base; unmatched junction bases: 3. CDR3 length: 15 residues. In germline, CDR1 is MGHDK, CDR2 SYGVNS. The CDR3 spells CASSARDRSYNEQFF. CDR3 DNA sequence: TGTGCCAGCAGTGCACGGGACAGGTCCTACAATGAGCAGTTCTTC.

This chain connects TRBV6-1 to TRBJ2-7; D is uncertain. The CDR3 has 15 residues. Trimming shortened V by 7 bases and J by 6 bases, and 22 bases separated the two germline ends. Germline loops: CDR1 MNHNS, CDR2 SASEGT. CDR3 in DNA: TGTGCCAGCAACCGCCCGCGAACATCTAGAGCCGAGCAGTACTTC. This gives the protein CASNRPRTSRAEQYF.

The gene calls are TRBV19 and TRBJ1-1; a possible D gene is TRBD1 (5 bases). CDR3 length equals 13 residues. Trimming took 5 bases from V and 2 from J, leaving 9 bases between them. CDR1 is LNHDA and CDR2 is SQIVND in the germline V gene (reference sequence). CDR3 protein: CASSRDVNTEAFF. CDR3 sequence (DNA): TGTGCCAGTAGTCGGGACGTAAACACTGAAGCTTTCTTT.

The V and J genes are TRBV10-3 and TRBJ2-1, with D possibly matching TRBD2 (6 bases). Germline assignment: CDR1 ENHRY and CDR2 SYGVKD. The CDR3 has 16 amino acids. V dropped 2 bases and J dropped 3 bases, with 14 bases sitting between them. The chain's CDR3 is CAISEDAGNFYNEQFF. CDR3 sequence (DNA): TGTGCCATCAGTGAGGACGCGGGAAATTTCTACAATGAGCAGTTCTTC.

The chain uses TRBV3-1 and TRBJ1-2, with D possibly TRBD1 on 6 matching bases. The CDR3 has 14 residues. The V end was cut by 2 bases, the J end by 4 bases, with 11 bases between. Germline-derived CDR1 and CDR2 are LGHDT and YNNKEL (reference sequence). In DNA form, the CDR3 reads TGTGCCAGCAGCCAAAAACAGGGCACCTATGGCTACACCTTC. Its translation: CASSQKQGTYGYTF.

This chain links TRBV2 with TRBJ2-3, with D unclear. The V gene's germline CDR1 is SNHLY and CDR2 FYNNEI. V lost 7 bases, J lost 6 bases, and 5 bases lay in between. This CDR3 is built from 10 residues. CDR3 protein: CASNMDTQYF. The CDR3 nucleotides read TGTGCCAGCAACATGGATACGCAGTATTTT. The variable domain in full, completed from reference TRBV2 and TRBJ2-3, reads EPEVTQTPSHQVTQMGQEVILRCVPISNHLYFYWYRQILGQKVEFLVSFYNNEISEKSEIFDDQFSVERPDGSNFTLKIRSTKLEDSAMYFCASNMDTQYFGPGTRLTVL.

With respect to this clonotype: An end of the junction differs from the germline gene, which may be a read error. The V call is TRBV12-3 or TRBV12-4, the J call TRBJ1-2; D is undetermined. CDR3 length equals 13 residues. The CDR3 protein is CASSLSAPSGYTF. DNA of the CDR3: TGCGCCAGCAGTTTGTCCGCGCCGAGTGGTTACACCTTC.

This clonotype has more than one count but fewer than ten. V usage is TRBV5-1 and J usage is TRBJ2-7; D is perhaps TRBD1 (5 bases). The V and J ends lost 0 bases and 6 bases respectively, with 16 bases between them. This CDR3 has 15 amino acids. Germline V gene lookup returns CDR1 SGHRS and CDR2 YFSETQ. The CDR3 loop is CASSLAATGSLEQYF. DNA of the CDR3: TGCGCCAGCAGCTTGGCCGCTACAGGCTCCCTCGAGCAGTACTTC. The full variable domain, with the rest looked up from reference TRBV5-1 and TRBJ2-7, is KAGVTQTPRYLIKTRGQQVTLSCSPISGHRSVSWYQQTPGQGLQFLFEYFSETQRNKGNFPGRFSGRQFSNSRSEMNVSTLELGDSALYLCASSLAATGSLEQYFGPGTRLTVT.

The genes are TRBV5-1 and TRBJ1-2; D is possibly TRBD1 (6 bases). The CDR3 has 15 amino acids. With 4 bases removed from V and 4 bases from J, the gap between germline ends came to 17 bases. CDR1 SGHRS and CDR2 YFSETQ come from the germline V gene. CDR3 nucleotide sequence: TGCGCCAGCAGCCTACAGTTTCAGGGGAGCTATGGCTACACCTTC. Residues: CASSLQFQGSYGYTF.

DNA for the CDR3: TGTGCCAGCAGCCTGATTCCTAGCGAGCAGTACTTC. This translates into CASSLIPSEQYF. The chain carries TRBV3-1 and TRBJ2-5; the D is unclear. TRBJ2-7 matches the DNA end more closely, so the J call is doubtful. In germline, CDR1 is LGHDT, CDR2 YNNKEL (reference sequence). The CDR3 is 12 residues long.

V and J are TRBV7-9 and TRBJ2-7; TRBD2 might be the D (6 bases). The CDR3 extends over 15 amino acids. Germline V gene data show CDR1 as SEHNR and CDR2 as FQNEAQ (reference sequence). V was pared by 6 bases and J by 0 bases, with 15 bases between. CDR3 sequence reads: CASSSSGGTSYEQYF. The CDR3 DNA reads TGTGCCAGCAGTTCCTCCGGGGGTACCTCCTACGAGCAGTACTTC. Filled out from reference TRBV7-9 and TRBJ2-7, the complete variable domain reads DTGVSQNPRHKITKRGQNVTFRCDPISEHNRLYWYRQTLGQGPEFLTYFQNEAQLEKSRLLSDRFSAERPKGSFSTLEIQRTEQGDSAMYLCASSSSGGTSYEQYFGPGTRLTVT.

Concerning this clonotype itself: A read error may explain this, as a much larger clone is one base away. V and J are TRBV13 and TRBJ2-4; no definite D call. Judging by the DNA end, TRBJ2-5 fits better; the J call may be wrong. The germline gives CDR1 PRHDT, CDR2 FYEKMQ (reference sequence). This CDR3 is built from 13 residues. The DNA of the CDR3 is TGTGCCATCAGCTTAGGTGGGTTGGAGACCCAGTACTTC. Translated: CAISLGGLETQYF.